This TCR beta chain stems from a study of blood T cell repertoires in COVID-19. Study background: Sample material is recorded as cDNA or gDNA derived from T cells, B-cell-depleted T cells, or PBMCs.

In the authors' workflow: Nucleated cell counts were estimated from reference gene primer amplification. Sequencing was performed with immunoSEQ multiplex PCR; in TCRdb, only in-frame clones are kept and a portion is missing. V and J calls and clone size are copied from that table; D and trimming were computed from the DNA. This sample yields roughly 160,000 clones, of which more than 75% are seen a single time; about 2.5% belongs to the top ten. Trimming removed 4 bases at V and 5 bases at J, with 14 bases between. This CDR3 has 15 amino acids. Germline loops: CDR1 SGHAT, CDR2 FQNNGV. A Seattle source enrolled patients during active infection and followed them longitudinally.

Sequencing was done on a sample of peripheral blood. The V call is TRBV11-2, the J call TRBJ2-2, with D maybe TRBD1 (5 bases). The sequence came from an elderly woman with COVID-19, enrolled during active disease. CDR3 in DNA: TGTGCCAGCAGCTCTAACTCAGGGAATACCGGGGAGCTGTTTTTT. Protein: CASSSNSGNTGELFF.